A selection of T cell receptor beta chains follows, all from one sample in a study of sequential checkpoint blockade in melanoma. Sequencing used immunoSEQ multiplex PCR; TCRdb keeps in-frame clones, though not all of them. The profile shows about 8,400 clones, around nine tenths of them singletons. The sample here was CD8+ T cells sorted from blood (inferred from file names), taken from a patient given nivolumab and ipilimumab in sequence. The receptors were sampled from a human donor with melanoma. CDR3s leave out the opening cysteine and the closing phenylalanine or tryptophan. A row's size may be missing; if present it is once, few, many or a size class.

V gene: TRBV27; J gene: TRBJ1-5; clone size: .; CDR3 protein: ASSPWEDRYSNQPQH
V gene: TRBV9; J gene: TRBJ1-4; clone size: few; CDR3 protein: ASSSFDGTGTGEKLF
V gene: TRBV10-2; J gene: TRBJ2-7; clone size: .; CDR3 protein: ASRLADEQY
V gene: TRBV28; J gene: TRBJ1-1; clone size: .; CDR3 protein: ASSFRGGVTEAF
V gene: TRBV5-5; J gene: TRBJ1-2; clone size: .; CDR3 protein: ASSIQGSNYGYT
V gene: TRBV9; J gene: TRBJ1-2; clone size: .; CDR3 protein: ASSVGAGAYGYT
V gene: TRBV10-2; J gene: TRBJ2-2; clone size: .; CDR3 protein: ASSPGEIGELF
V gene: TRBV7-2; J gene: TRBJ2-7; clone size: .; CDR3 protein: ASSLGLAGGYEQY
V gene: TRBV10-3; J gene: TRBJ2-1; clone size: .; CDR3 protein: AISETGLAETDEQF
V gene: TRBV7-9; J gene: TRBJ2-7; clone size: once; CDR3 protein: ASSLGLAGKSYEQY
V gene: TRBV7-9; J gene: TRBJ1-1; clone size: .; CDR3 protein: ASSLAPGGFGTEAF
V gene: TRBV15; J gene: TRBJ1-1; clone size: .; CDR3 protein: ATGTGRLNTEAF
V gene: TRBV28; J gene: TRBJ1-3; clone size: .; CDR3 protein: ASSYFQQGAFGNTIY